This TCR beta chain was recorded in a study of cytomegalovirus exposure and HLA in healthy donors. Study-wide context: Later, an analysis reported that the 130 or so validation repertoires had used the same platform as the approximately 690 first-cohort repertoires. Study observations and caveats: Cytomegalovirus-associated status was assigned to about 170 TCR beta chains.

While the first cohort had 600 to 750 subjects, the donors belonged to the separate validation cohort of fewer than 150 subjects. TCRdb keeps only in-frame clones here, not all; method: immunoSEQ multiplex PCR. The sample includes about 130,000 clones, 89% seen only once; the top ten take about 10%. Per the germline V gene, CDR1 is MNHEY and CDR2 is SVGAGI. The CDR3 is 13 amino acids. Trimming stripped 5 bases from V and 6 bases from J, with 11 bases between. About this clone: Its specificity is unknown.

The origin of this receptor is a woman under 30 in good health and CMV-seropositive. Sequenced sample: PBMCs. The chain is built from TRBV6-5 and TRBJ2-1; perhaps TRBD2 as D (6 bases). The CDR3 spells CASSPTSPNEQFF. In DNA form, the CDR3 reads TGTGCCAGCAGTCCTACTAGCCCCAATGAGCAGTTCTTC.